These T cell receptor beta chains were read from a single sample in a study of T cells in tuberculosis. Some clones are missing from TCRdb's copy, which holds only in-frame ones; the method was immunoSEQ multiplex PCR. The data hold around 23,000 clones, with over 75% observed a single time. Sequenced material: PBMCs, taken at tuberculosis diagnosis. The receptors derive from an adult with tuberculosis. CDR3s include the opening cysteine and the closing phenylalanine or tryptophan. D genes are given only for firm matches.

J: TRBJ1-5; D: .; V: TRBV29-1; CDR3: CSVEFGGSNQPQHF
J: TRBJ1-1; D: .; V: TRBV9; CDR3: CASSVGKGTLNTEAFF
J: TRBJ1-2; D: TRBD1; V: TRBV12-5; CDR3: CASGSDREASGYTF
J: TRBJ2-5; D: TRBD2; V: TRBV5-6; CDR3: CASSLAGGWETQYF
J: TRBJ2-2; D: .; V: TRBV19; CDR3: CASKGTSGVSGELFF
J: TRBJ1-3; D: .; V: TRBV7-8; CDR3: CASSLAGVGNTIYF
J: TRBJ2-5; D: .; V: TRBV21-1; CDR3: CASSKRGRLEETQYF
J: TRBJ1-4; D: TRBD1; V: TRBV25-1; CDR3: CASSESPDRGEKLFF
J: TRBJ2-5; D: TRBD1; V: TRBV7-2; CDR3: CASTLMGGQGGETQYF
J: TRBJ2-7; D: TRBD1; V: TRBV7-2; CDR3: CASSLGGTAYEQYF
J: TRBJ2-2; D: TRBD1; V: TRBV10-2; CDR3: CASSETPGGNTGELFF